The present T cell receptor (beta chain) was sequenced within a study of identical twins. A single record per CDR3 protein comes from TCRdb applying MiXCR to the 5' RACE reads. This table has approximately 500,000 distinct CDR3 sequences, 15% appearing once. Germline assignment: CDR1 DFQATT and CDR2 SNEGSKA (reference sequence). The CDR3 runs 16 residues. V lost 1 base to trimming and J lost 0 bases; unmatched junction nucleotides: 5. These sequences were also reported in another study, on yellow fever vaccine responses in identical twins.

The material sequenced was CD4+ T cells sorted from blood. The sequence came from a woman aged 18-30 years in good health. V is TRBV20-1 and J is TRBJ2-2, with TRBD2 matching over 7 bases. CDR3 bases: TGCAGTGCTAGAGGAAGCGGGACCTCGAACACCGGGGAGCTGTTTTTT. Amino acids: CSARGSGTSNTGELFF.